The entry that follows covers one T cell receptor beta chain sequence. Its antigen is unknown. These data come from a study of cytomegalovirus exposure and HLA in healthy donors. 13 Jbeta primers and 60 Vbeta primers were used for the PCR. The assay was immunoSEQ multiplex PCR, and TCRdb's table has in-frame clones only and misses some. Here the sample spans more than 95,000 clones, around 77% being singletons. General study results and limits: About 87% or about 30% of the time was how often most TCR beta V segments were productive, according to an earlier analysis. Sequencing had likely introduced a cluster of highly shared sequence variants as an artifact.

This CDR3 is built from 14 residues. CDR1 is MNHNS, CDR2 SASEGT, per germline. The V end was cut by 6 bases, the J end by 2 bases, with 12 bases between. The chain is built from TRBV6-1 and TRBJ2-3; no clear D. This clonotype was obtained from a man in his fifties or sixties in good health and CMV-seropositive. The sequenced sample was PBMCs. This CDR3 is CASRYSRPTDTQYF. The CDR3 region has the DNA TGTGCCAGCAGATACAGCAGGCCCACAGATACGCAGTATTTT.